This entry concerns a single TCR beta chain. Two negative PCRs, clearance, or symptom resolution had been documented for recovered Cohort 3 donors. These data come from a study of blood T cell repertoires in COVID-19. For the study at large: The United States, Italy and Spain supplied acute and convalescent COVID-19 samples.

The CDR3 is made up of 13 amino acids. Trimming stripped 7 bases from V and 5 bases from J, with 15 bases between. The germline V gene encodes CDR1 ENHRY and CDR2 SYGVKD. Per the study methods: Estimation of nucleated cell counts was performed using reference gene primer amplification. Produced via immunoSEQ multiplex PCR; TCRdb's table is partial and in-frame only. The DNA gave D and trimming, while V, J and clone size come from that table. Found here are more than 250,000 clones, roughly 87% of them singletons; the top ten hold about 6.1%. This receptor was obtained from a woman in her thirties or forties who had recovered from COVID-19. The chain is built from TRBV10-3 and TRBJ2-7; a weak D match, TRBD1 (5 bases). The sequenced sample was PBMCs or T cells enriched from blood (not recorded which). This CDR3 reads CAIKGQGGDEQYF. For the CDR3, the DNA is TGTGCCATCAAGGGCCAGGGTGGCGACGAGCAGTACTTC.